Shown below are 21 T cell receptor beta chains from a single sample sequenced in a study of T cell responses to AZD1222 COVID-19 vaccine. Assay: immunoSEQ multiplex PCR; the TCRdb copy retains only in-frame clones and omits some. In the table there are tens of thousands of clones, approximately 90% of which are singletons. The source was peripheral blood, collected 28 days after the second AZD1222 dose. These receptors were collected from an adult who received the AZD1222 COVID-19 vaccine.

This chain connects TRBV6-5 to TRBJ1-6; TRBD1 is a possible D gene (5 bases). Trimming cost V 0 bases and J 7 bases, with 7 bases left between them. CDR1 and CDR2 from the germline V gene are MNHEY and SVGAGI. There are 14 residues in the CDR3. The CDR3 coding sequence is TGTGCCAGCAGTTACTCGGGGCCCAATTCACCCCTCCACTTT. It encodes CASSYSGPNSPLHF.

This chain joins TRBV3-1 (or the pseudogene TRBV3-2) and TRBJ1-1, with TRBD1 matching over 7 bases. Trimming took 2 bases from V and 4 from J; bases not matched to a gene: 1. The germline CDR1 and CDR2 sequences are LGHDT and YNNKEL (reference sequence). The CDR3 consists of 13 residues. CDR3 loop: CASSQQGGTEAFF. CDR3 in DNA: TGTGCCAGCAGCCAACAGGGGGGCACTGAAGCTTTCTTT.

This chain links TRBV21-1 with TRBJ2-1; the table's D call TRBD2 went unverified against the DNA. TRBV21-1 is marked as a pseudogene. This CDR3 is built from 17 residues. CDR3 sequence: CASSKCRASGGGDEQFF. CDR3 bases: TGTGCCAGCAGCAAATGTCGAGCTAGCGGGGGGGGAGATGAGCAGTTCTTC.

This clone is labeled medium-sized (0.01 to 0.1%). This chain links TRBV27 with TRBJ1-2; D uncertain. Trimming stripped 5 bases from V and 4 bases from J, with 20 bases between. The CDR3 consists of 16 residues. Germline CDR1 reads MNHEY; CDR2 reads SMNVEV (reference sequence). CDR3 coding DNA: TGTGCCAGCAGTCGAACTATCACCGACACTGTCTATGGCTACACCTTC. It is translated as CASSRTITDTVYGYTF.

The chain links TRBV10-2 to TRBJ2-3; D remains unclear. Germline V lookup: CDR1 WSHSY, CDR2 SAAADI. V dropped 2 bases and J dropped 1 base, with 10 bases sitting between them. This CDR3 has 15 residues. CDR3 loop: CASSETGARTDTQYF. CDR3 bases: TGCGCCAGCAGTGAGACGGGCGCCCGCACAGATACGCAGTATTTT.

The V gene is TRBV3-1 (or the pseudogene TRBV3-2), the J gene TRBJ1-4, with D perhaps matching TRBD1 (6 bases). The CDR3 extends over 16 amino acids. Trimming shortened V by 0 bases and J by 8 bases, and 16 bases separated the two germline ends. Germline V lookup: CDR1 LGHDT, CDR2 YNNKEL (reference sequence). CDR3 coding DNA: TGTGCCAGCAGCCAAGACAGCGGTCAGGGGTACGAAAAACTGTTTTTT. This codes for CASSQDSGQGYEKLFF.

This chain uses TRBV9 with TRBJ1-4; D call uncertain. V dropped 6 bases and J dropped 1 base, with 13 bases sitting between them. The length of the CDR3 is 15 residues. In germline, CDR1 is SGDLS, CDR2 YYNGEE. The CDR3 sequence is CASTAREGTNEKLFF. The DNA for the CDR3 is TGTGCCAGCACGGCGAGAGAGGGAACTAATGAAAAACTGTTTTTT. The full variable domain, in which reference TRBV9 and TRBJ1-4 provide the parts outside the CDR3, is DSGVTQTPKHLITATGQRVTLRCSPRSGDLSVYWYQQSLDQGLQFLIQYYNGEERAKGNILERFSAQQFPDLHSELNLSSLELGDSALYFCASTAREGTNEKLFFGSGTQLSVL.

This clone has a single count. The genes are TRBV6-5 and TRBJ1-6, with TRBD1 identical over 9 bases. The V segment lost 8 bases and the J segment 7 bases; nucleotides outside the gene matches: 0. Germline CDR1 reads MNHEY; CDR2 reads SVGAGI. The CDR3 runs 12 residues. CDR3 DNA sequence: TGTGCCAGCGGGACAGGGAATTCACCCCTCCACTTT. It is translated as CASGTGNSPLHF.

The V gene is TRBV5-4, the J gene TRBJ2-2; D may be TRBD2 (6 bases). The CDR3 extends over 15 amino acids. Germline V gene lookup returns CDR1 SGHNT and CDR2 YYREEE (reference sequence). Between the trimmed V and J ends, which lost 4 bases and 4 bases, there was a span of 14 bases. The CDR3 reads CASSRPGGPTGELFF. The CDR3 DNA sequence: TGTGCCAGCAGCCGACCCGGGGGACCCACCGGGGAGCTGTTTTTT.

This clone showed up just a few times. The chain links TRBV28 to TRBJ1-5; D is perhaps TRBD1 (5 bases). V lost 3 bases and J 10 bases, leaving 16 bases between the germline ends. In germline, CDR1 is MDHEN, CDR2 SYDVKM. The CDR3 contains 14 residues. CDR3 residues: CASSFNRGFEPQHF. The CDR3 coding sequence is TGTGCCAGCAGTTTTAATAGGGGTTTCGAACCCCAGCATTTT.

The chain recombines TRBV14 with TRBJ1-5; D is unclear. The V end was cut by 2 bases, the J end by 8 bases, with 10 bases between. CDR1 and CDR2 from the germline V gene are SGHDN and FVKESK. This CDR3 region has 13 residues. This CDR3 reads CASSQNRREPQHF. The CDR3 nucleotides are TGTGCCAGCAGCCAAAATAGGCGCGAGCCCCAGCATTTT.

The chain links TRBV27 to TRBJ2-3; D is unclear. Trimming removed 8 bases at V and 2 bases at J, with 17 bases between. The CDR3 runs to 15 residues. CDR1 is MNHEY, CDR2 SMNVEV, per germline (reference sequence). CDR3 nucleotides: TGTGCCAGCGGGGTAGGGCGGCGAAACACAGATACGCAGTATTTT. It codes for CASGVGRRNTDTQYF.

The chain uses TRBV28 and TRBJ1-5; D possibly corresponds to TRBD1 (6 bases). The germline CDR1 and CDR2 sequences are MDHEN and SYDVKM. There are 15 residues in the CDR3. V lost 5 bases and J lost 1, with 12 bases in between. CDR3 bases: TGTGCCAGCAGTCGCAACGGACAGAGCAATCAGCCCCAGCATTTT. Translating gives CASSRNGQSNQPQHF.

V and J are TRBV25-1 and TRBJ1-2, with 9 bases fitting TRBD1. The V and J ends lost 3 bases and 6 bases, in that order; junction bases with no gene match: 8. Germline V gives CDR1 MGHDK, CDR2 SYGVNS. This CDR3 region has 15 residues. The CDR3 protein is CASSDDRDRVHGYTF. The DNA of the CDR3 is TGTGCCAGCAGTGACGACCGGGACAGGGTCCATGGCTACACCTTC.

V usage is TRBV7-9 and J usage is TRBJ1-6; D not resolved. The CDR3 is 12 amino acids. V was cut by 1 base and J by 7 bases, with 2 bases left in between. Looked up from germline, CDR1 is SEHNR and CDR2 is FQNEAQ (reference sequence). For the CDR3, the DNA is TGTGCCAGCAGCTTAGACAATTCACCCCTCCACTTT. Encoded protein: CASSLDNSPLHF.

The rearrangement joins TRBV6-5 to TRBJ1-6, with D unclear. Germline V CDR1 and CDR2: MNHEY, SVGAGI. The CDR3 extends over 15 amino acids. V lost 6 bases, J lost 0 bases, and 9 bases lay in between. The CDR3 bases are TGTGCCAGCAGCCGCGCGGACTCCTATAATTCACCCCTCCACTTT. Amino acids: CASSRADSYNSPLHF.

The CDR3 DNA sequence: TGTGCCAGCAGCCAATGGACAGGGCGCTATGGCTACACCTTC. It yields the protein CASSQWTGRYGYTF. The chain couples TRBV7-2 to TRBJ1-2; 8 bases align to TRBD1. V lost 5 bases to trimming and J lost 4 bases; unmatched junction nucleotides: 6. The CDR3 sequence is 14 residues long. Germline assignment: CDR1 SGHTA and CDR2 FQGNSA.

This chain connects TRBV6-5 to TRBJ2-7; 8 bases are shared with TRBD2. This CDR3 spans 15 amino acids. Germline V gene sequence: CDR1 MNHEY, CDR2 SVGAGI. Trimming cost V 7 bases and J 0 bases; bases outside gene matches: 8. The CDR3 nucleotides read TGTGCCAGCACACCGGGGGGGAAGAGCTCCTACGAGCAGTACTTC. Its translation: CASTPGGKSSYEQYF.

V usage is TRBV4-3 and J usage is TRBJ2-5; 9 nucleotides align to TRBD2. V lost 0 bases, J lost 3 bases, and 5 bases stayed unmatched. From germline, CDR1 is LGHNA and CDR2 YSLEER. The CDR3 extends over 16 amino acids. The CDR3 is CASSQDRGGGEETQYF. The CDR3 DNA follows: TGCGCCAGCAGCCAAGATAGGGGCGGGGGGGAAGAGACCCAGTACTTC.

V usage is TRBV7-3 and J usage is TRBJ1-1, with 7 bases aligning to TRBD1. The CDR3 contains 16 residues. The V gene's germline CDR1 is SGHTA and CDR2 FQGTGA. V lost 5 bases to trimming and J lost 1 base; unmatched junction nucleotides: 10. CDR3 sequence (DNA): TGTGCCAGCAGCCGGACAGGTCTCGGCGGGAACACTGAAGCTTTCTTT. Its protein is CASSRTGLGGNTEAFF.

V is TRBV5-1 and J is TRBJ1-2; D unresolved. CDR1 is SGHRS and CDR2 is YFSETQ in the germline V gene. This CDR3 contains 16 residues. V shed 0 bases and J shed 3 bases, with 15 bases lying between them. CDR3 in DNA: TGCGCCAGCAGCTTGGCCGGTTTCGTCGGGGACTATGGCTACACCTTC. Protein: CASSLAGFVGDYGYTF.